This entry describes one T cell receptor (beta chain). Its antigen is still unknown. No much larger clone is present one base from it, and per-base qualities are unavailable. The source of the sample is a study of T cell changes during pregnancy in multiple sclerosis (dated by TCRdb to between 2018 and 2021). In terms of the full investigation: Changes in the T cell repertoire over the course of pregnancy were examined in this study in women with multiple sclerosis.

The germline V gene supplies CDR1 SGDLS and CDR2 YYNGEE. V and J are trimmed by 3 bases and 0 bases, and the gene matches miss 4 bases of the junction. The CDR3, from cysteine to phenylalanine, totals 15 residues. The DNA shown is the 45-base CDR3, in frame from base 1. Library construction relied on the immunoSEQ multiplex PCR assay. TCRdb provides this immuneACCESS table in a form limited to in-frame rearrangements. Some clones are lacking; in checked studies, under half of them reflect an unresolved V gene, and why the rest are absent is not known. The sample table contains some 20,000 clones; only one count was recorded for 88% of them. The leading ten clones occupy roughly 5% of the sample.

The V and J genes are TRBV9 and TRBJ1-2; a stretch of 8 junction bases matches TRBD1. The receptor comes from a female donor in good health, enrolled as a control in a pregnancy study. This specimen was CD8+ T cells from peripheral blood mononuclear cells, taken after pregnancy. The CDR3 region reads CASSGGQGSNYGYTF. The nucleotide sequence reads as follows: TGTGCCAGCAGCGGAGGACAGGGTTCTAACTATGGCTACACCTTC. Outside the CDR3, residues come from the reference TRBV9 and TRBJ1-2 proteins, so the full variable domain is: DSGVTQTPKHLITATGQRVTLRCSPRSGDLSVYWYQQSLDQGLQFLIQYYNGEERAKGNILERFSAQQFPDLHSELNLSSLELGDSALYFCASSGGQGSNYGYTFGSGTRLTVV.